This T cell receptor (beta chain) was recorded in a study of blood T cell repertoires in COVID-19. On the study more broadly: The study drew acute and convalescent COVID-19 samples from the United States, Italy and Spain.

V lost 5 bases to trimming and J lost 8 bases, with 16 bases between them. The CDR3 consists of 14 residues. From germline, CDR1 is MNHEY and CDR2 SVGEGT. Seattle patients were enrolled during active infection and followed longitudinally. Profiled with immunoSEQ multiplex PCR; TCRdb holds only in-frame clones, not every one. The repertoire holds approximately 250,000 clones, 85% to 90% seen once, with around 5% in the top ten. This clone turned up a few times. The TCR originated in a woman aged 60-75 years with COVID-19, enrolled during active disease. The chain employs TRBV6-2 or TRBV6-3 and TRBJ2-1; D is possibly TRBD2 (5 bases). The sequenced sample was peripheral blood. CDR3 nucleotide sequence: TGTGCCAGCAGTGTTTGGAGGTTTGGGGATGAGCAGTTCTTC. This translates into CASSVWRFGDEQFF.